This T cell receptor beta chain derives from a study of cytomegalovirus exposure and HLA in healthy donors. V lost 2 bases to trimming and J lost 5 bases, with 8 bases between them. Germline V gene data show CDR1 as SGHRS and CDR2 as YFSETQ. The CDR3 has 12 amino acids. Amplification used 60 Vbeta primers and 13 Jbeta primers. Sequenced by immunoSEQ multiplex PCR; TCRdb stores in-frame clones only, minus some. The table has roughly 150,000 clones, 77% seen once. Material: PBMCs. The source of this sequence is a male donor in good health and CMV-seronegative. V and J are TRBV5-1 and TRBJ2-7; D might be TRBD2 (5 bases). This CDR3 is CASSLPGNEQYF. CDR3 bases: TGCGCCAGCAGCTTACCGGGGAACGAGCAGTACTTC. Looking up the rest from reference TRBV5-1 and TRBJ2-7 gives the full variable domain: KAGVTQTPRYLIKTRGQQVTLSCSPISGHRSVSWYQQTPGQGLQFLFEYFSETQRNKGNFPGRFSGRQFSNSRSEMNVSTLELGDSALYLCASSLPGNEQYFGPGTRLTVT.